These 28 T cell receptor beta chains share one sample of origin, sequenced in a study of cytomegalovirus exposure and HLA in healthy donors. It was with 60 Vbeta and 13 Jbeta primers that the PCR ran. Produced via immunoSEQ multiplex PCR; TCRdb's table is partial and in-frame only. The sample has about 190,000 clones; approximately 82% are singletons. The sample comprised PBMCs. These receptors were collected from a woman aged 18-29 years in good health and CMV-seropositive.

The gene calls are TRBV18 and TRBJ2-2; D possibly corresponds to TRBD1 (5 bases). Trimming cost V 3 bases and J 3 bases, with 14 bases left between them. Germline V gives CDR1 KGHSH, CDR2 LQKENI. The CDR3 is 16 amino acids. CDR3 amino acids: CASSPLQGADTGELFF. The CDR3 coding sequence is TGTGCCAGCTCACCGTTACAAGGGGCTGACACCGGGGAGCTGTTTTTT.

The rearrangement uses TRBV27 and TRBJ1-1; D is perhaps TRBD1 (6 bases). Germline V CDR1 and CDR2: MNHEY, SMNVEV (reference sequence). Trimming pared 6 bases from V and 0 bases from J, leaving 14 bases between. The CDR3 length is 15 residues. The CDR3: CASRSGGSMNTEAFF. DNA of the CDR3: TGTGCCAGCAGGTCGGGGGGCTCCATGAACACTGAAGCTTTCTTT.

The sample holds one count of this clone. The V and J genes are TRBV6-5 and TRBJ2-4; 8 bases align to TRBD2. Germline CDR1 is MNHEY and CDR2 is SVGAGI. The CDR3 is made up of 16 amino acids. V gave up 0 bases and J gave up 5 bases; unmatched junction bases: 6. DNA of the CDR3: TGTGCCAGCAGTTACTCTCCACGAGCGGGGGAAAACATTCAGTACTTC. Residues: CASSYSPRAGENIQYF.

DNA of the CDR3: TGCGCCAGCAGCTTCTTCGCAACTAATGAAAAACTGTTTTTT. Translation: CASSFFATNEKLFF. This rearrangement joins TRBV5-1 to TRBJ1-4; no definite D call. Trimming took off 2 bases at V and 0 bases at J, with 5 bases between the two ends. Germline V gene lookup returns CDR1 SGHRS and CDR2 YFSETQ. This CDR3 region has 14 residues.

V gene TRBV2 combines with J gene TRBJ2-1; 9 nucleotides agree with TRBD2. Germline CDR1 is SNHLY and CDR2 is FYNNEI. V trimming: 7 bases; J trimming: 9 bases; junction bases outside the gene matches: 10. The CDR3 loop spans 14 amino acids. Written as DNA, the CDR3 is TGTGCCAGCAAAGGCGGGGGGGCCGGGAGTGAGCAGTTCTTC. Translated: CASKGGGAGSEQFF.

The gene calls are TRBV6-1 and TRBJ2-7; 7 bases map to TRBD1. Germline lookup yields CDR1 MNHNS and CDR2 SASEGT. The junction had 8 bases not matched to a gene; V was cut back by 6 bases and J by 6 bases. This CDR3 is 13 amino acids long. The CDR3 loop is CASRERQGGEQYF. CDR3 DNA sequence: TGTGCCAGCAGAGAACGACAGGGCGGCGAGCAGTACTTC.

The rearrangement joins TRBV9 to TRBJ2-5; possibly TRBD2 for D (7 bases). CDR3 length: 15 residues. V lost 0 bases, J lost 5 bases, and 14 bases lay in between. Per germline, CDR1 SGDLS and CDR2 YYNGEE. The CDR3 DNA is TGTGCCAGCAGCGTAGGGGGGGGCGCGGGGGAGACCCAGTACTTC. This sequence encodes CASSVGGGAGETQYF.

This clone appeared a single time. J is TRBJ1-2 and V is TRBV18, with D tentatively TRBD1 (5 bases). The CDR3 covers 14 residues. Per the germline V gene, CDR1 is KGHSH and CDR2 is LQKENI. The V gene lost 5 bases and the J gene lost 6 bases, with 16 bases spanning the gap. The CDR3 DNA is TGTGCCAGCTCAGGGCAAGGGCAAGGGGATGGCTACACCTTC. It codes for CASSGQGQGDGYTF.

The V and J genes are TRBV18 and TRBJ1-1; 10 nucleotides align to TRBD1. There are 13 residues in the CDR3. Germline trimming cut 7 bases from V and 4 bases from J; bases unmatched to any gene: 3. Germline values: CDR1 KGHSH, CDR2 LQKENI. The CDR3 coding sequence is TGTGCCAGCTGCGGACAGGGGGGCACTGAAGCTTTCTTT. Encoded protein: CASCGQGGTEAFF.

V and J are TRBV7-2 and TRBJ2-2; D remains ambiguous. Germline V CDR1 and CDR2: SGHTA, FQGNSA. CDR3 length: 12 residues. V lost 5 bases to trimming and J lost 8 bases, with 9 bases between them. CDR3 in DNA: TGTGCCAGCAGCGCGTGGGCTGGGGAGCTGTTTTTT. It specifies CASSAWAGELFF.

V is TRBV9 and J is TRBJ2-3; perhaps TRBD2 as D (6 bases). The CDR3 is made up of 15 amino acids. CDR1 SGDLS and CDR2 YYNGEE come from the germline V gene. Trimming pared 3 bases from V and 3 bases from J, leaving 14 bases between. The CDR3 reads CASSGSGTSTDTQYF. The CDR3 coding sequence is TGTGCCAGCAGCGGGTCCGGGACTTCTACAGATACGCAGTATTTT. Using reference TRBV9 and TRBJ2-3 for the parts outside the CDR3, the full variable domain is DSGVTQTPKHLITATGQRVTLRCSPRSGDLSVYWYQQSLDQGLQFLIQYYNGEERAKGNILERFSAQQFPDLHSELNLSSLELGDSALYFCASSGSGTSTDTQYFGPGTRLTVL.

The chain is built from TRBV6-1 and TRBJ2-7; TRBD2 aligns across 7 bases. The CDR3 length is 15 residues. Unmatched junction bases numbered 9, after V lost 1 base and J lost 6 bases. Germline values: CDR1 MNHNS, CDR2 SASEGT. The CDR3 DNA reads as TGTGCCAGCAGTGAAGGTTTTGGGAGGGAGGGCGAGCAGTACTTC. It is translated as CASSEGFGREGEQYF.

This clone has more than one count but fewer than ten. The chain combines TRBV18 with TRBJ2-7, with D tentatively TRBD1 (5 bases). With 3 bases removed from V and 6 bases from J, the gap between germline ends came to 9 bases. The CDR3 totals 12 residues. Germline assignment: CDR1 KGHSH and CDR2 LQKENI. The CDR3 coding sequence is TGTGCCAGCTCACCTGCGGACATCGAGCAGTACTTC. This translates into CASSPADIEQYF.

The chain combines TRBV7-6 with TRBJ1-6; TRBD1 aligns across 10 bases. V lost 5 bases, J lost 8 bases, and 9 bases stayed unmatched. Germline V CDR1 and CDR2: SGHVS, FNYEAQ. The CDR3 totals 16 residues. The DNA for the CDR3 is TGTGCCAGCAGCCCACAGGGACAGGGGTTCGATTCACCCCTCCACTTT. This gives the protein CASSPQGQGFDSPLHF. The full variable domain, its missing parts supplied by reference TRBV7-6 and TRBJ1-6, is GAGVSQSPRYKVTKRGQDVALRCDPISGHVSLYWYRQALGQGPEFLTYFNYEAQQDKSGLPNDRFSAERPEGSISTLTIQRTEQRDSAMYRCASSPQGQGFDSPLHFGNGTRLTVT.

The chain links TRBV15 to TRBJ2-1, with TRBD2 matching over 8 bases. The CDR3 contains 17 residues. The J segment lost 5 bases and the V segment lost 2 bases, leaving 11 bases of the junction unmatched. The germline V gene encodes CDR1 LNHNV and CDR2 YYDKDF (reference sequence). The CDR3 nucleotides are TGTGCCACCAGCAGACGATGGGGACCCGGGAGGGACAATGAGCAGTTCTTC. As protein: CATSRRWGPGRDNEQFF.

The chain carries TRBV28 and TRBJ1-4; TRBD1 is a possible D gene (6 bases). V lost 5 bases and J 7 bases, leaving 11 bases between the germline ends. There are 13 residues in the CDR3. Germline V gene data show CDR1 as MDHEN and CDR2 as SYDVKM. The DNA for the CDR3 is TGTGCCAGCAGTCCGGGACAATCTGAAAAACTGTTTTTT. This gives the protein CASSPGQSEKLFF.

The chain carries TRBV7-9 and TRBJ2-2; TRBD1 is a possible D gene (6 bases). V was clipped by 5 bases and J by 0 bases, with 13 bases between them. From germline, CDR1 is SEHNR and CDR2 FQNEAQ (reference sequence). CDR3 size: 16 residues. For the CDR3, the DNA is TGTGCCAGCAGCCCAGGGACACAACCGAACACCGGGGAGCTGTTTTTT. This sequence encodes CASSPGTQPNTGELFF.

This clone was recorded a few times. The CDR3 sequence: CASSQEPLTARQETQYF. The CDR3 bases are TGTGCCAGCAGCCAAGAACCACTCACGGCGAGGCAAGAGACCCAGTACTTC. This chain uses TRBV4-2 with TRBJ2-5; D is undetermined. This CDR3 region has 17 residues. V lost 0 bases to trimming and J lost 2 bases, with 16 bases between them. Germline assignment: CDR1 LGHNA and CDR2 YNFKEQ.

This chain links TRBV28 with TRBJ1-6; D is undetermined. From germline, CDR1 is MDHEN and CDR2 SYDVKM. CDR3 length: 14 residues. Trimming removed 2 bases from V and 4 bases from J, with 6 bases in between. The CDR3 bases are TGTGCCAGCAGTTTAGCCGGTTATAATTCACCCCTCCACTTT. It yields the protein CASSLAGYNSPLHF.

This clone was seen only once. The same CDR3 is also encoded by other DNA sequences in this sample. This chain joins TRBV9 and TRBJ2-1, with D possibly matching TRBD1 (6 bases). V was shortened by 0 bases and J by 6 bases, with 13 bases between the two germline ends. Per the germline V gene, CDR1 is SGDLS and CDR2 is YYNGEE. The CDR3 runs 15 residues. In DNA, the CDR3 is TGTGCCAGCAGCGTAGTGGGGGCCAGAGGCAATGAGCAGTTCTTC. It specifies CASSVVGARGNEQFF.

This chain links TRBV6-1 with TRBJ2-7; 7 bases are a match to TRBD1. V lost 4 bases, J lost 0 bases, and 6 bases stayed unmatched. Germline V CDR1 and CDR2: MNHNS, SASEGT. The CDR3 runs 15 residues. The CDR3 is CASSGETGSSYEQYF. The DNA of the CDR3 is TGTGCCAGCAGTGGGGAGACAGGGTCCTCCTACGAGCAGTACTTC.

Written as DNA, the CDR3 is TGTGCCAGCAGCACCACTAGCGGCTCCTACAATGAGCAGTTCTTC. Residues: CASSTTSGSYNEQFF. The chain links TRBV7-2 to TRBJ2-1; 8 positions match TRBD2. The germline CDR1 and CDR2 sequences are SGHTA and FQGNSA. J gave up 0 bases and V 5 bases, and 3 bases lay outside the gene matches. This CDR3 contains 15 residues.

The rearrangement uses TRBV7-2 and TRBJ1-5, with 8 positions matching TRBD1. The CDR3 loop spans 16 amino acids. The V gene's germline CDR1 is SGHTA and CDR2 FQGNSA. V gave up 2 bases and J gave up 2 bases; unmatched junction bases: 5. The CDR3 DNA follows: TGTGCCAGCAGCTTACGACAGGGGACGGGCAATCAGCCCCAGCATTTT. Amino acids: CASSLRQGTGNQPQHF.

This chain uses TRBV7-3 with TRBJ2-5, with 7 positions matching TRBD2. CDR1 and CDR2 from the germline V gene are SGHTA and FQGTGA. This CDR3 spans 14 amino acids. The V gene end was trimmed by 2 bases and the J gene end by 4 bases; junction bases not matched to a gene: 4. The CDR3 coding sequence is TGTGCCAGCAGCTTATTGTCGGGGGGAGAGACCCAGTACTTC. Its protein product is CASSLLSGGETQYF.

The V call is TRBV5-1, the J call TRBJ2-2; D is possibly TRBD1 (5 bases). CDR1 is SGHRS and CDR2 is YFSETQ in the germline V gene. V was shortened by 7 bases and J by 6 bases, with 7 bases between the two germline ends. The CDR3 runs 11 residues. CDR3: CASPRAGELFF. The CDR3 nucleotides are TGCGCCAGCCCCAGGGCCGGGGAGCTGTTTTTT.

This clone was found a few times. The V gene is TRBV28, the J gene TRBJ1-2; 7 bases agree with TRBD1. Trimming removed 5 bases from V and 3 bases from J; junction bases left unmatched: 6. There are 14 residues in the CDR3. CDR1 and CDR2 (germline): MDHEN, SYDVKM. In DNA form, the CDR3 reads TGTGCCAGCAGTAACCAGGGGGAGTACTATGGCTACACCTTC. It encodes CASSNQGEYYGYTF.

The J gene is TRBJ2-7, the V gene TRBV2; TRBD2 aligns across 12 bases. The V gene end was trimmed by 6 bases and the J gene end by 9 bases; junction bases not matched to a gene: 6. CDR1 is SNHLY, CDR2 FYNNEI, per germline. This CDR3 has 13 residues. The CDR3 DNA sequence: TGTGCCAGCAGACCCGGGACTAGCGGGTTGCAGTACTTC. Its protein product is CASRPGTSGLQYF.

This rearrangement joins TRBV7-9 to TRBJ1-4; possible D gene TRBD1, 5 bases. CDR1 and CDR2 (germline): SEHNR, FQNEAQ (reference sequence). The CDR3 totals 14 residues. Trimming left V 5 bases short and J 5 bases short, with 12 bases between. The CDR3 sequence is CASSPLDKNEKLFF. In DNA, the CDR3 is TGTGCCAGCAGCCCTCTGGACAAAAATGAAAAACTGTTTTTT.